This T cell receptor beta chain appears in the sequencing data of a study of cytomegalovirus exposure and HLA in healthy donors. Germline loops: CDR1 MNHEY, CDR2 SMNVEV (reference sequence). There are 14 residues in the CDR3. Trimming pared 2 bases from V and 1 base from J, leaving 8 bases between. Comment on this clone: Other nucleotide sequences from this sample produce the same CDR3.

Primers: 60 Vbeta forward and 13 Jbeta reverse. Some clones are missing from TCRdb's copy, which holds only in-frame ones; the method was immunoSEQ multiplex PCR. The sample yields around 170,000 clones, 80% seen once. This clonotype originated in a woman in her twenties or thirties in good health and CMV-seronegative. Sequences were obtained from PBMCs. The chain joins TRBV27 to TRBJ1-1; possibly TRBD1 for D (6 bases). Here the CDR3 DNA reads TGTGCCAGCAGTTTAGCGGGGGCGAACACTGAAGCTTTCTTT. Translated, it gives CASSLAGANTEAFF.